The clone carrying this TCR beta chain has a handful of counts. Its cognate antigen is unknown. Using its own MiXCR run on the RT-PCR reads, TCRdb lists one record per CDR3 protein. The sample contains 750,000 to 850,000 distinct CDR3 sequences, roughly 18% of which appear only once. The sample originates from a study of response to subunit inactivated influenza vaccine. Study-level points and caveats: That few new T cells are recruited by each seasonal influenza vaccination was the authors' suggestion.

This TCR came from a middle-aged man who received an inactivated influenza vaccine. Sequences were derived from PBMCs from blood, sampled 5 days after vaccination.

CDR3 residues: CATRPRRGNSPLHF. The CDR3 region has the DNA TGTGCCACCAGACCTCGCAGGGGGAATTCACCCCTCCACTTT. The chain recombines TRBV15 with TRBJ1-6; TRBD1 matches at 7 bases. Germline CDR1 is LNHNV and CDR2 is YYDKDF (reference sequence). Germline trimming cut 6 bases from V and 7 bases from J; bases unmatched to any gene: 6. This CDR3 spans 14 amino acids.